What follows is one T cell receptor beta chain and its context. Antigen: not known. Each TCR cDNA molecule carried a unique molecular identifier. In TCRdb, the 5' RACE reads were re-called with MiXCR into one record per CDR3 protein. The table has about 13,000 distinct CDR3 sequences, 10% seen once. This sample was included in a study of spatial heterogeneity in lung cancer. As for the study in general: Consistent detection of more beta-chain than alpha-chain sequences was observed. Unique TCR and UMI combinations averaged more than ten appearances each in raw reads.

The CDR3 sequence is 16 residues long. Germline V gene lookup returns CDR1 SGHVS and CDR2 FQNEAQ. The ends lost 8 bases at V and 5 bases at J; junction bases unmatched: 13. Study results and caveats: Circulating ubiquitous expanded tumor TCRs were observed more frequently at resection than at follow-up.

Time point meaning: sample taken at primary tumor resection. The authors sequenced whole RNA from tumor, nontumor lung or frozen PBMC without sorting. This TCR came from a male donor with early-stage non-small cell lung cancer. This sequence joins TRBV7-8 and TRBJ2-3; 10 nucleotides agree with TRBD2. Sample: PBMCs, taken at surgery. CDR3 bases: TGTGCCAGCGACGTCCTAGCGGGAGCCGGAGGAGATACGCAGTATTTT. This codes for CASDVLAGAGGDTQYF.